The clone carrying this T cell receptor (beta chain) was counted once. The antigen is undetermined. CDR1 is SGDLS, CDR2 YYNGEE, per germline. Between the trimmed V and J ends, which lost 0 bases and 0 bases, there was a span of 15 bases. CDR3 length: 17 residues. Sequencing used immunoSEQ multiplex PCR; TCRdb keeps in-frame clones, though not all of them. The table has around 120,000 clones, about 91% seen once; the top ten hold 2.5% to 3%. This sample is part of a study of T cell responses to AZD1222 COVID-19 vaccine. Study-level information: Both about-4-week and about-12-week second-dose recipients were combined.

Findings of the study overall: Rises in breadth and depth of Spike-specific TCRs came after two AZD1222 doses. Donors in the cohort were predominantly white British and more often female, and clonal diversity was possibly underestimated. The study identified only a handful of AZD1222 recipients as seropositive at baseline.

The TCR sequence derives from an adult in good health. The V and J genes are TRBV9 and TRBJ1-1; D gene unclear. This sample comprised peripheral blood, obtained on day 0 of AZD1222 vaccination. The DNA of the CDR3 is TGTGCCAGCAGCGTAGCTAGCCAGCCACTTATGAACACTGAAGCTTTCTTT. It is translated as CASSVASQPLMNTEAFF.